This TCR beta chain was observed in a study of blood T cells in healthy people across ages. This CDR3 region has 12 residues. CDR1 and CDR2 (germline): DFQATT, SNEGSKA (reference sequence). Then a second PCR, running about 6 to 12 cycles, was carried out with a sample-barcoded 5' primer and a J-beta primer mix. TCRdb fed the 5' RACE reads into MiXCR, producing one record per CDR3 protein. The table records about 1.7 million distinct CDR3 sequences, roughly 30% of them present only once. Note on this clonotype: Antigen unknown.

Study-level results: Donor CMV infection status was unknown, possibly confounding age-related changes in expanded clonotypes.

Sequencing was carried out using blood. The gene calls are TRBV20-1 and TRBJ2-4, with 7 bases matching TRBD2. The DNA end is more similar to TRBJ2-5, so the J call may be wrong. This clonotype was sampled from a woman aged 25 to 45 in good health. The CDR3 sequence is CRPYLGGETQYF. CDR3 bases: TGCAGACCCTATTTGGGGGGGGAGACCCAGTACTTC.